This TCR beta chain stems from a study of graft-versus-host responses after intestinal transplantation. On the study more broadly: Uniformly, recipients were administered anti-thymocyte globulin induction with subsequent tacrolimus and steroids for around 3 years.

Clones were sequenced by immunoSEQ multiplex PCR, and TCRdb holds only the in-frame ones, with some missing. The table shows 25,000 to 35,000 clones, with roughly nine tenths occurring only once. This clone is medium-sized by share. What it binds is not known. Other DNA sequences in this specimen translate into the identical CDR3. Germline lookup yields CDR1 LNHDA and CDR2 SQIVND (reference sequence). This CDR3 has 15 residues. The V and J ends lost 3 bases and 3 bases, in that order; junction bases with no gene match: 8. Study outcomes and limitations: Detection of GvH clones occurred in recipient marrow, and some had their first appearance in ileum or blood.

The rearrangement uses TRBV19 and TRBJ2-7; 7 bases map to TRBD2. The source material was PBMCs, sampled 450 to 460 days after intestinal transplantation. This TCR was recovered from a human patient who received an intestinal transplant, so some T cells may come from the graft donor. CDR3 residues: CASSIPGGGNYEQYF. CDR3 nucleotides: TGTGCCAGTAGTATTCCGGGCGGGGGAAACTACGAGCAGTACTTC.